This paragraph reports one TCR beta chain. This clonotype was counted ten times or more. Its specific antigen is unknown. Base qualities are not recorded, but no much larger clone differs from it by a single base. Using 3' ligation of a UMI-containing oligonucleotide to TCR cDNA, the study laid out a robust and sensitive protocol to amplify, sequence and analyze TCRs. For whole blood analysis, approximately 2.5 ml of peripheral blood was collected from healthy adult volunteers into Tempus tubes, and RNA was extracted following the manufacturer's instructions. Total RNA was used without cell sorting and was treated with RQ1 DNase before reverse transcription, with a target input of roughly 1 to 1000 ng. Libraries were prepared from skin biopsies and whole blood so that pipeline robustness could be tested in samples in which T cells form a minority population. This record belongs to a study of naive and memory T cell subsets (dated by TCRdb to about 2017). Describing the broader study: The figure summarizing the skin biopsy and whole blood samples listed around ten blood donors, 7 tuberculin skin test biopsies and 3 saline control biopsies. PCR2 was typically performed as a SYBR Green qPCR that was stopped at a set threshold, although end-point PCR (approximately 6 cycles) could be used instead for low-input samples. General study outcomes and caveats: The RNA-based method was acknowledged as potentially sensitive to TCR transcript changes with T cell activation and differentiation.

The library was produced with 5' RACE. The ligated cDNA was amplified in four rounds of PCR with nested alpha and beta constant region primers together with the SP2 primer. For the blood and skin samples, reverse transcription of TCR RNA was done with SuperScript IV along with alpha and beta constant region primers. An oligonucleotide carrying the Illumina SP2 primer and a UMI was ligated to the cDNA 3' end using T4 RNA ligase 1. The 12-nucleotide UMI consisted of two random hexamers with an eight-base spacer between the hexamers to prevent hairpin formation. From the second PCR onward, the TCR alpha and beta chain libraries were handled separately, and dual indexing was used for multiplexing. After pooling, the indexed libraries were analyzed by capillary electrophoresis and sequenced on either an Illumina MiSeq or NextSeq. PhiX DNA at about 5-7.5% was added to the libraries to raise base diversity and improve cluster recognition. On the authors' methods: Demultiplexor took UMIs from read 2, joined the UMIs to the TCR sequence from read 1, and separated reads according to sample indices. Decombinator identified V and J genes and V-J junctions, assigning each TCR a five-part identifier including V and J deletions. Collapsinator relied on UMIs to correct both sequencing errors and PCR amplification heterogeneity, producing a UMI-based abundance for each TCR. CDR3Translator turned identifiers into nucleotide sequence, translated that sequence into amino acids, and pulled out CDR3 regions based on terminal motifs. After normalization to the amount of input RNA, error-corrected alpha and beta TCR counts from blood and skin were compared. TCRdb applied fastp at Q25 and MiXCR to the public reads, then kept only in-frame beta chains. Rows matching on CDR3 protein sequence are summarized as one entry with the most common DNA and genes. The V and J calls were not made by the authors but by TCRdb's processing. This sample comprises 55,000 to 65,000 distinct CDR3 sequences, around 8% of them detected only once. The ten largest clones represent roughly 21% of the sample.

The germline V gene provides CDR1 SQVTM and CDR2 ANQGSEA. V is trimmed back by 4 bases and J by 8 bases, and the junction contains 8 bases that no gene match accounts for. The CDR3 measures 13 amino acids from cysteine to phenylalanine. Only the CDR3 DNA stays, 39 bases, in frame from base 1. This TCR was sampled from a female donor in good health. This chain is built from TRBV29-1 and TRBJ1-2; 9 central bases correspond to TRBD1. The DNA sequence is as follows: TGCAGCGTTGGAACAGGGGGCATGGGGGGCTACACCTTC. It codes for CSVGTGGMGGYTF.